The T cell receptor beta chain described here comes from a study of blood T cell repertoires in COVID-19. The protocol was immunoSEQ multiplex PCR, while the TCRdb copy is restricted to in-frame clones and leaves out a portion. The table includes about 190,000 clones, 78% detected once. Germline CDR1 reads SGHTS; CDR2 reads YDEGEE. CDR3 size: 14 residues. The V end was cut by 2 bases, the J end by 6 bases, with 15 bases between. J is TRBJ2-7 and V is TRBV5-8; possible D gene TRBD1, 5 bases. Sequencing was done on a sample of peripheral blood. The receptor was derived from an elderly woman with active or convalescent COVID-19. Here the CDR3 DNA reads TGTGCCAGCAGCTTCGGCAGACAGCTAAGCGAGCAGTACTTC. Translation gives CASSFGRQLSEQYF.